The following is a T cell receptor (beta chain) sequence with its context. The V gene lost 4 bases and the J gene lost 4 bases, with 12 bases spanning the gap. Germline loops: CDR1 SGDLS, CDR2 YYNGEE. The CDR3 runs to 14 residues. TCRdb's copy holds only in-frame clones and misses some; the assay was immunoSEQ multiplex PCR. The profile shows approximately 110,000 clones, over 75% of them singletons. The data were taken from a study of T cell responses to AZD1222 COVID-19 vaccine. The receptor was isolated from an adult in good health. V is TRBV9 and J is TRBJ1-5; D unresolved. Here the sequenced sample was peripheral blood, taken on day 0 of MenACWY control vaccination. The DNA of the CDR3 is TGTGCCAGCAGCAAGCGGGAGTCTAATCAGCCCCAGCATTTT. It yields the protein CASSKRESNQPQHF.